Listed below are T cell receptor beta chains from one sample, sequenced in a study of T cells in Graves' hyperthyroidism and ophthalmopathy. TCRdb passed the multiplex PCR reads through MiXCR, listing each CDR3 protein once. The sample gives about 98,000 distinct CDR3 sequences, roughly 40% of which show up once; roughly a tenth is in the top ten. Material for sequencing was peripheral blood or thyroid tissue (not recorded which). The receptors derive from a woman in her 30s with Graves' hyperthyroidism. CDR3s include the opening cysteine and the closing phenylalanine or tryptophan. Each record gives: D gene, J gene, V gene, clone size, CDR3 protein, CDR3 DNA. D genes are given only for firm matches. Clone sizes are given selectively: once, few, many, or a class where the clone is expanded.

TRBD2,TRBJ2-2,TRBV7-8,-,CANSIRAGTRELFF,TGTGCCAACAGCATCCGAGCGGGAACGAGGGAGCTGTTTTTT
-,TRBJ1-2,TRBV7-2,-,CASSLAGAAGYGYTF,TGTGCCAGCAGCTTAGCAGGGGCCGCTGGGTATGGCTACACCTTC
-,TRBJ1-5,TRBV7-2,few,CASLGGSGNQPQHF,TGTGCCAGCTTGGGGGGCTCTGGCAATCAGCCCCAGCATTTT
-,TRBJ1-2,TRBV24-1,-,CATSGRTDDGYTF,TGTGCCACCAGTGGACGGACGGACGATGGCTACACCTTC
-,TRBJ2-7,TRBV10-3,few,CAISASGWDSYEQYF,TGTGCCATCAGCGCGTCAGGGTGGGATTCCTACGAGCAGTACTTC
TRBD2,TRBJ2-5,TRBV6-5,many,CASNTLAGEGNVETQYF,TGTGCCAGCAATACACTAGCGGGAGAGGGGAACGTAGAGACCCAGTACTTC
-,TRBJ2-7,TRBV6-1,many,CASSEWAEQYF,TGTGCCAGCAGTGAATGGGCCGAGCAGTACTTC
-,TRBJ1-5,TRBV12-3/TRBV12-4,once,CASRSGDGSDQPQHF,TGTGCCAGCAGATCCGGGGACGGTTCTGACCAGCCCCAGCATTTT
TRBD2,TRBJ2-7,TRBV4-2,-,CASSQEGLAGEDEQYF,TGTGCCAGCAGCCAAGAAGGGCTAGCGGGAGAGGACGAGCAGTACTTC
TRBD2,TRBJ2-3,TRBV20-1,many,CSAPNSGSSDTQYF,TGCAGTGCTCCAAATAGCGGGAGTAGCGATACGCAGTATTTT
-,TRBJ1-6,TRBV27,many,CASSPYSRSDLKRDSPLHF,TGTGCCAGCAGTCCGTATTCCCGATCGGACCTAAAACGGGATTCACCCCTCCACTTT
TRBD2,TRBJ2-7,TRBV7-9,-,CASSPGTSGVGSYEQYF,TGTGCCAGCAGCCCGGGGACTAGCGGGGTGGGCTCCTACGAGCAGTACTTC
-,TRBJ2-5,TRBV7-8,-,CASSSTGNSQETQYF,TGTGCCAGCAGCTCAACAGGGAACAGTCAAGAGACCCAGTACTTC
TRBD2,TRBJ2-7,TRBV2,-,CASSGGLAFDEQYF,TGTGCCAGCAGTGGGGGACTAGCCTTCGACGAGCAGTACTTC
TRBD2,TRBJ2-3,TRBV4-1,many,CASSQERTSPSTDTQYF,TGCGCCAGCAGCCAAGAGAGGACTAGCCCAAGCACAGATACGCAGTATTTT
-,TRBJ2-6,TRBV14,few,CASRASGLSF,TGTGCCAGCAGGGCCTCCGGCCTGAGTTTC
TRBD2,TRBJ2-7,TRBV4-2,medium-sized,CASSQEPSGSSYEQYF,TGTGCCAGCAGCCAAGAGCCTAGCGGGAGCTCCTACGAGCAGTACTTC
TRBD1,TRBJ1-5,TRBV29-1,many,CSVGQGGDQPQHF,TGCAGCGTCGGACAGGGCGGGGATCAGCCCCAGCATTTT
-,TRBJ1-4,TRBV12-3/TRBV12-4,many,CASRREGDNEKLFF,TGTGCCAGCAGGAGGGAAGGGGATAATGAAAAACTGTTTTTT
TRBD1,TRBJ2-7,TRBV28,many,CASSLTGQFYEQYF,TGTGCCAGCAGTTTGACAGGGCAATTTTACGAGCAGTACTTC
TRBD1,TRBJ1-2,TRBV5-1,-,CASSARDREF,TGCGCCAGCAGCGCAAGGGACAGGGAGTTC
-,TRBJ1-2,TRBV29-1,-,CSSPIYPGHDGYTF,TGCAGCTCACCGATATACCCGGGACATGATGGCTACACCTTC
TRBD1,TRBJ1-5,TRBV15,-,CATSRETGGNQPQHF,TGTGCCACCAGCAGGGAGACAGGGGGCAATCAGCCCCAGCATTTT
-,TRBJ1-4,TRBV10-3,many,CAISLGPTNEKLFF,TGTGCCATCAGTTTAGGACCGACTAATGAAAAACTGTTTTTT
-,TRBJ1-4,TRBV4-1,-,CASSQDGADEKLFF,TGCGCCAGCAGCCAAGACGGCGCGGATGAAAAACTGTTTTTT
TRBD1,TRBJ2-7,TRBV20-1,-,CSARQGTAEQYF,TGCAGTGCTCGCCAGGGGACAGCCGAGCAGTACTTC
TRBD1,TRBJ1-2,TRBV7-9,-,CAISPGQGEGYTF,TGTGCCATCAGCCCGGGACAGGGTGAAGGCTACACCTTC
-,TRBJ2-7,TRBV30,many,CAWSVPGFKDEQYF,TGTGCCTGGAGTGTGCCGGGATTTAAGGACGAGCAGTACTTC
-,TRBJ1-3,TRBV15,many,CATSRDFGAAGNTIYF,TGTGCCACCAGCAGAGATTTTGGAGCGGCTGGAAACACCATATATTTT
TRBD1,TRBJ2-7,TRBV25-1,-,CARGTGGLYEQYF,TGTGCTAGAGGGACAGGGGGCCTCTACGAGCAGTACTTC
TRBD2,TRBJ2-5,TRBV27,many,CASRRTSGSQTQYF,TGTGCCAGCAGAAGGACTAGCGGGAGTCAGACCCAGTACTTC
-,TRBJ1-5,TRBV27,many,CASSSHPAGANQPQHF,TGTGCCAGCAGTTCCCACCCTGCGGGCGCCAATCAGCCCCAGCATTTT
TRBD1,TRBJ2-7,TRBV2,-,CASGERGTGGCEQYF,TGTGCTAGCGGTGAAAGGGGGACAGGGGGCTGCGAGCAGTACTTC
-,TRBJ1-1,TRBV7-9,medium-sized,CASSFIGGNTEAFF,TGTGCCAGCAGCTTTATTGGCGGGAACACTGAAGCTTTCTTT
-,TRBJ2-6,TRBV7-9,many,CASSLPLSGANVLTF,TGTGCCAGCAGCTTACCCCTCTCTGGGGCCAACGTCCTGACTTTC
TRBD1,TRBJ1-4,TRBV7-9,many,CASSAPTGKGGEKLFF,TGTGCCAGCAGCGCACCGACAGGGAAGGGGGGTGAAAAACTGTTTTTT
TRBD1,TRBJ1-5,TRBV24-1,many,CATSVPDRGGGQPQHF,TGTGCCACCAGCGTTCCGGACAGGGGAGGTGGTCAGCCCCAGCATTTT
TRBD1,TRBJ1-4,TRBV2,once,CASSWGTGYEKLFF,TGTGCCAGCAGCTGGGGGACAGGGTATGAAAAACTGTTTTTT
-,TRBJ2-1,TRBV5-1,-,CASSLYYSSYNEQFF,TGCGCCAGCAGCTTGTACTACTCCTCCTACAATGAGCAGTTCTTC
-,TRBJ2-7,TRBV12-3/TRBV12-4,many,CASTQSMSRAYEQYF,TGTGCCAGCACCCAAAGTATGAGTAGGGCTTACGAGCAGTACTTC
-,TRBJ2-7,TRBV7-2,-,CASSLRLARGQYF,TGTGCCAGCAGCCTCCGACTAGCTCGGGGGCAGTATTTC
-,TRBJ2-7,TRBV6-6,many,CASSYKQGGSYEQYF,TGTGCCAGCAGTTACAAGCAGGGGGGTAGCTACGAGCAGTACTTC